These 17 T cell receptor beta chains were sequenced from one sample in a study of blood T cells in healthy people across ages. With a J-beta primer mix and a sample-barcoded 5' primer, a second PCR ran roughly 6 to 12 cycles. One entry per CDR3 protein, called by TCRdb with MiXCR from the 5' RACE reads. The repertoire consists of about 930,000 distinct CDR3 sequences, with 25% to 35% occurring once and the leading ten covering around 9.6%. A further study also used this sample, focusing on T cells of mothers and their children.

Sample: blood. These receptors were taken from a woman between 35 and 50 years old in good health.

The table lists this clonotype with many counts. The CDR3 here is CASPHGGGALAYNEQFF. Written as DNA, the CDR3 is TGTGCCAGCCCCCACGGCGGGGGGGCTCTGGCCTACAATGAGCAGTTCTTC. The chain combines TRBV7-9 with TRBJ2-1, with 9 bases that match TRBD2. The CDR3 runs to 17 residues. Germline lookup yields CDR1 SEHNR and CDR2 FQNEAQ (reference sequence). The V segment lost 8 bases and the J segment 2 bases; nucleotides outside the gene matches: 13.

This clonotype was seen at least ten times. The chain's CDR3 is CASRPYTGSEAFF. CDR3 coding DNA: TGTGCCAGCAGACCATATACAGGGTCTGAAGCTTTCTTT. The V call is TRBV6-5, the J call TRBJ1-1; TRBD1 might be the D (6 bases). Germline assignment: CDR1 MNHEY and CDR2 SVGAGI. V lost 6 bases and J lost 6, with 14 bases in between. The CDR3 is 13 residues long.

This clonotype was counted between two and nine times. The J gene is TRBJ1-3, the V gene TRBV5-1, with D unresolved. The V gene's germline CDR1 is SGHRS and CDR2 YFSETQ. Trimming cost V 2 bases and J 1 base, with 7 bases left between them. CDR3 length equals 14 residues. This CDR3 reads CASSFDGSGNTIYF. The DNA of the CDR3 is TGCGCCAGCAGCTTTGACGGATCTGGAAACACCATATATTTT.

In this sample, this clonotype turned up many times. The rearrangement joins TRBV24-1 to TRBJ2-4; 11 positions match TRBD1. Per germline, CDR1 KGHDR and CDR2 SFDVKD. CDR3 length: 15 residues. Trimming cost V 3 bases and J 9 bases; bases outside gene matches: 6. Here the CDR3 DNA reads TGTGCCACCAGTGATGGGGACAGGGGGGGTGGCATTCAGTACTTC. It codes for CATSDGDRGGGIQYF.

The table lists this clonotype with many counts. The chain is built from TRBV6-5 and TRBJ2-5, with unresolved D. Trimming took 4 bases from V and 6 from J, leaving 9 bases between them. Per the germline V gene, CDR1 is MNHEY and CDR2 is SVGAGI. This CDR3 is built from 12 residues. DNA for the CDR3: TGTGCCAGCAGTTCCCCTCGGCAGACCCAGTACTTC. Protein product: CASSSPRQTQYF.

The rearrangement links TRBV3-1 to TRBJ2-6, with D possibly being TRBD1 (5 bases). This CDR3 has 15 residues. In germline, CDR1 is LGHDT, CDR2 YNNKEL (reference sequence). The V gene lost 5 bases and the J gene lost 0 bases, with 8 bases spanning the gap. CDR3 sequence reads: CASSNTGSGANVLTF. The CDR3 bases are TGTGCCAGCAGCAATACAGGCTCTGGGGCCAACGTCCTGACTTTC.

Points on this clonotype: One junction end does not reproduce the germline sequence, and a read error may be involved. The chain combines TRBV7-7 with TRBJ2-3; tentatively, D is TRBD1 (6 bases). Germline V gives CDR1 SSHAT, CDR2 FNYEAQ (reference sequence). This CDR3 is built from 15 residues. The CDR3 protein is CASSLLGTPGDAQYF. The CDR3 nucleotides are TGTGCTAGCAGCTTACTAGGGACCCCAGGGGATGCGCAGTATTTT.

The gene calls are TRBV11-1 and TRBJ1-1; D might be TRBD1 (5 bases). The germline V gene has CDR1 SGHAT and CDR2 FQDESV (reference sequence). This CDR3 contains 14 residues. V dropped 3 bases and J dropped 6 bases, with 14 bases sitting between them. This CDR3 reads CASSLVRENPEAFF. CDR3 DNA sequence: TGTGCCAGCAGCTTGGTCAGGGAAAACCCTGAAGCTTTCTTT.

This clonotype showed up just a few times. The gene calls are TRBV5-4 and TRBJ2-7, with D possibly matching TRBD2 (8 bases). This CDR3 has 16 residues. Trimming shortened V by 0 bases and J by 0 bases, and 13 bases separated the two germline ends. Per the germline V gene, CDR1 is SGHNT and CDR2 is YYREEE (reference sequence). The CDR3 sequence: CASSLGAGDSSYEQYF. DNA for the CDR3: TGTGCCAGCAGCTTGGGAGCGGGGGACAGCTCCTACGAGCAGTACTTC.

As regards this clonotype: This may come from a read error, since a much larger clone is one base off. This sequence joins TRBV10-3 and TRBJ2-4; TRBD2 matches at 10 bases. Trimming cost V 5 bases and J 13 bases; bases outside gene matches: 17. CDR1 is ENHRY and CDR2 is SYGVKD in the germline V gene. The CDR3 loop spans 16 amino acids. As DNA, the CDR3 is TGTGCCATCAGTAGGGAGCGGGGGGGCCCCTACAATGAGCAGTACTTC. Protein: CAISRERGGPYNEQYF.

This clonotype was seen ten or more times. A much larger clone is a single base away; this may be a read error. This chain uses TRBV10-3 with TRBJ2-7; 8 bases match TRBD1. This CDR3 is built from 17 residues. CDR1 ENHRY and CDR2 SYGVKD come from the germline V gene. CDR3 DNA sequence: TGTGCCATCAATGAGTCGTGGTTCATCCAGGGGGCCCCGGAGCAGTACTTC. Translating gives CAINESWFIQGAPEQYF.

This clonotype was observed a few times. One end of the junction varies from germline; a read error may be responsible. CDR3 bases: TGTGCCAGCAGTTTGCAGGGAAGAAGCACAGATACGCAGTATTTT. Translated, it gives CASSLQGRSTDTQYF. The J gene is TRBJ2-3, the V gene TRBV5-1, with D possibly being TRBD1 (5 bases). Germline V gene lookup returns CDR1 SGHRS and CDR2 YFSETQ. This CDR3 spans 15 amino acids.

Note on this clonotype: With a much larger clone just one base away, this may be a read error. The genes are TRBV7-2 and TRBJ1-2; D possibly corresponds to TRBD1 (6 bases). V lost 0 bases and J 1 base, leaving 18 bases between the germline ends. Germline CDR1 SGHTA, CDR2 FQGNSA. CDR3 length: 18 amino acids. The CDR3 region has the DNA TGTGCCAGCAGCTTAGCTGTCGGCGCGTCAGGGGATAACTATGGCTACACCTTC. It is translated as CASSLAVGASGDNYGYTF.

In its sample, this clonotype was seen many times. This sequence joins TRBV7-2 and TRBJ2-5; possible D gene TRBD2, 5 bases. CDR3 length: 14 amino acids. V was clipped by 6 bases and J by 5 bases, with 16 bases between them. Germline loops: CDR1 SGHTA, CDR2 FQGNSA. The CDR3, as DNA: TGTGCCAGCAGACGGAGCGGATTGGGGGAGACCCAGTACTTC. Its protein is CASRRSGLGETQYF.

Only a few counts were recorded for this clonotype. The chain uses TRBV5-1 and TRBJ1-2; 8 nucleotides line up with TRBD1. The CDR3 loop spans 14 amino acids. V shed 6 bases and J 8 bases; nucleotides not matched to a gene: 12. CDR1 SGHRS and CDR2 YFSETQ come from the germline V gene. The CDR3 region has the DNA TGCGCCAGCACCACTAACCAGGGGGCTCAAGGCTACACCTTC. This translates into CASTTNQGAQGYTF.

In this sample, this clonotype turned up a few times. The V gene is TRBV21-1, the J gene TRBJ1-5; the table's D gene call, TRBD1, was not cross checked with the DNA. TRBV21-1 counts as a pseudogene. The CDR3 is made up of 16 amino acids. For the CDR3, the DNA is TGTGCCAGCAGCAAAAGGGAACAGGTAAAGGGCCAGCCCCAGCATTTT. Protein product: CASSKREQVKGQPQHF.

As for this clonotype: Germline is not matched at one junction end, which may reflect a read error. J is TRBJ2-7 and V is TRBV5-1; 12 bases align to TRBD1. Germline CDR1 SGHRS, CDR2 YFSETQ. This CDR3 is built from 17 residues. CDR3 sequence (DNA): TGCACCAGCAGCCTAGGGACAGGGGGCTTCTTTTCCTACGAGCAGTACTTC. This encodes CTSSLGTGGFFSYEQYF.